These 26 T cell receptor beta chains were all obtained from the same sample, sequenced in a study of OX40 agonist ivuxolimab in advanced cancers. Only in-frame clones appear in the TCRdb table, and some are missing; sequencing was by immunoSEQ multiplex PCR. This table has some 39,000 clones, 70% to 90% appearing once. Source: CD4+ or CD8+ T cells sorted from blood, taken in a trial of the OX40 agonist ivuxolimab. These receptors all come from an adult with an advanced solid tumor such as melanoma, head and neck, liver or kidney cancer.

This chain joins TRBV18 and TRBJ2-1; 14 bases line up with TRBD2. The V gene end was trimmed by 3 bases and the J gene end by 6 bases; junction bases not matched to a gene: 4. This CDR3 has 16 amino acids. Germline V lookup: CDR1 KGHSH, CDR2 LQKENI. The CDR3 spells CASSPTSGRGSNEQFF. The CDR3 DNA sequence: TGTGCCAGCTCACCGACTAGCGGGAGGGGGTCCAATGAGCAGTTCTTC. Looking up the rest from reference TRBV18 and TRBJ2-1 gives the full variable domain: NAGVMQNPRHLVRRRGQEARLRCSPMKGHSHVYWYRQLPEEGLKFMVYLQKENIIDESGMPKERFSAEFPKEGPSILRIQQVVRGDSAAYFCASSPTSGRGSNEQFFGPGTRLTVL.

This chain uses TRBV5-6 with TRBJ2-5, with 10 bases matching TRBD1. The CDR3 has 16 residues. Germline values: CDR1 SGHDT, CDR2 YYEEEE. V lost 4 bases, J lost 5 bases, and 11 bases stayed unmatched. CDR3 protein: CASSAPRDRGDETQYF. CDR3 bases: TGTGCCAGCAGCGCACCCCGGGACAGGGGTGATGAGACCCAGTACTTC.

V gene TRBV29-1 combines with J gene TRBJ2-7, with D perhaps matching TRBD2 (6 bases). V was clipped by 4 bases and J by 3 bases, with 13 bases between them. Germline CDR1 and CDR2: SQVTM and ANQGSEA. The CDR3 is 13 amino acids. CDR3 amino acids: CSVAPGGIYEQYF. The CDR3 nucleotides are TGCAGCGTTGCCCCCGGAGGGATCTACGAGCAGTACTTC.

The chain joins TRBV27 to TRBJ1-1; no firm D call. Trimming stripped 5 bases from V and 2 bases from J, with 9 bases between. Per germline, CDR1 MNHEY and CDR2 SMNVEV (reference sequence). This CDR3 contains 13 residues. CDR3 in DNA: TGTGCCAGCAGTAGGCGGTTTAACACTGAAGCTTTCTTT. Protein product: CASSRRFNTEAFF.

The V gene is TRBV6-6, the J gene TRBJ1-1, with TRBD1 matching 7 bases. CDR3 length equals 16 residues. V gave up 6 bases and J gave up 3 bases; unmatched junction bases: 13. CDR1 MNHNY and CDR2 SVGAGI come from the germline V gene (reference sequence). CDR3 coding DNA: TGTGCCAGCAGGAAAACAAACAGGGGAGAGGACACTGAAGCTTTCTTT. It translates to CASRKTNRGEDTEAFF.

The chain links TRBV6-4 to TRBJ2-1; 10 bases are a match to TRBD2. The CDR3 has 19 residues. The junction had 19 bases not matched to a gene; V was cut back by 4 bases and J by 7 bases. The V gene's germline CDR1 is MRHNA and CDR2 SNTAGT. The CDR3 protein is CASSALAGLAGVGRNEQFF. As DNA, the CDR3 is TGTGCCAGCAGTGCCCTGGCTGGGCTAGCGGGAGTGGGGAGAAATGAGCAGTTCTTC.

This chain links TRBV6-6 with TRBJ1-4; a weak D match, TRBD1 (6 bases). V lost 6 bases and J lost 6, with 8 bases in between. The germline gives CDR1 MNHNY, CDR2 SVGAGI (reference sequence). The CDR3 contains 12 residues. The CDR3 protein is CASSGQYEKLFF. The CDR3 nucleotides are TGTGCCAGCAGCGGACAGTATGAAAAACTGTTTTTT.

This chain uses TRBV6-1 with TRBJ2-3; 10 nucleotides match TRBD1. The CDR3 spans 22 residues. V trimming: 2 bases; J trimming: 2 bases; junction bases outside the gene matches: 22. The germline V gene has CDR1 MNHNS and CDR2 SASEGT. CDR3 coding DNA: TGTGCCAGCAGTGAACCGTCAGGGGGGACAGGGGTTTTCTGGCGGGTCACAGATACGCAGTATTTT. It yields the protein CASSEPSGGTGVFWRVTDTQYF.

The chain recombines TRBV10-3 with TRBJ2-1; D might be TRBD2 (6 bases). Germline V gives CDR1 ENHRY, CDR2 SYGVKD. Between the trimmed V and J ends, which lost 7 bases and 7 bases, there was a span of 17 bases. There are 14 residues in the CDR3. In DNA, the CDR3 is TGTGCCATCACTGACCGGGAGCTACGAAATGAGCAGTTCTTC. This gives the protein CAITDRELRNEQFF.

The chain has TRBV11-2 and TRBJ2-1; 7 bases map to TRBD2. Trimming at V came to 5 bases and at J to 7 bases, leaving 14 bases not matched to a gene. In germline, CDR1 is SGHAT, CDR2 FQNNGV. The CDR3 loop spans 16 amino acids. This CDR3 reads CASSPNLGRAGNEQFF. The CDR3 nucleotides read TGTGCCAGCAGCCCAAATCTGGGGAGGGCCGGAAATGAGCAGTTCTTC. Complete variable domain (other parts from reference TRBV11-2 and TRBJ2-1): EAGVAQSPRYKIIEKRQSVAFWCNPISGHATLYWYQQILGQGPKLLIQFQNNGVVDDSQLPKDRFSAERLKGVDSTLKIQPAKLEDSAVYLCASSPNLGRAGNEQFFGPGTRLTVL.

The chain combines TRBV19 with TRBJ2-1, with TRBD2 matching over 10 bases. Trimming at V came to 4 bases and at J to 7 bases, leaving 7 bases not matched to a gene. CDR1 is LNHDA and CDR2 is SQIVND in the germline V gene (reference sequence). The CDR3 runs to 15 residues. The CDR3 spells CASSRVSGRGNEQFF. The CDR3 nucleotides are TGTGCCAGTAGTAGGGTCAGCGGGAGGGGTAATGAGCAGTTCTTC.

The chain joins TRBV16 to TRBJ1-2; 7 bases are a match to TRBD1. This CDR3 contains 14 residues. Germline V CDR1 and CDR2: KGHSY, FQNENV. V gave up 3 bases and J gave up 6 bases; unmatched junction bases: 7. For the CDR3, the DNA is TGTGCCAGCAGCCAGATAGGGACAGCAAATGGCTACACCTTC. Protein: CASSQIGTANGYTF.

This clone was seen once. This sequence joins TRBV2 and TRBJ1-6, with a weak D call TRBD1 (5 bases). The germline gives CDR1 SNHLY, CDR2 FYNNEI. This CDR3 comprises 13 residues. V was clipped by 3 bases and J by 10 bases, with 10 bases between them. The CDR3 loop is CASSDGARSPLHF. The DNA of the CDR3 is TGTGCCAGCAGTGATGGGGCGAGGTCACCCCTCCACTTT.

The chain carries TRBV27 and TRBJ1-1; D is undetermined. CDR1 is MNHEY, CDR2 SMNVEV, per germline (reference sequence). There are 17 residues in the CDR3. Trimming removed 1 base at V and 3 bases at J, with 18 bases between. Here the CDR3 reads CASSLWHPGRRDTEAFF. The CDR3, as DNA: TGTGCCAGCAGTTTATGGCATCCTGGAAGGAGAGACACTGAAGCTTTCTTT.

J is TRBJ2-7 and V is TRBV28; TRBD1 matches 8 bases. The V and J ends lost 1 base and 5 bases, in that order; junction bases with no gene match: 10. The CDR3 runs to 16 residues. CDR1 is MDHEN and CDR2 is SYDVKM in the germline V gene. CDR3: CASSLSGSGGLHEQYF. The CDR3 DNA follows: TGTGCCAGCAGTTTATCCGGATCAGGGGGCCTCCACGAGCAGTACTTC. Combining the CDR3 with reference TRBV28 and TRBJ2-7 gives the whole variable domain DVKVTQSSRYLVKRTGEKVFLECVQDMDHENMFWYRQDPGLGLRLIYFSYDVKMKEKGDIPEGYSVSREKKERFSLILESASTNQTSMYLCASSLSGSGGLHEQYFGPGTRLTVT.

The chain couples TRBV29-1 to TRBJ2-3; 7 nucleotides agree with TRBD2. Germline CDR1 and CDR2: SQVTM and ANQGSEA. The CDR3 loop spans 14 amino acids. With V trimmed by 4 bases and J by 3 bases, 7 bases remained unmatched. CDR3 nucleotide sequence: TGCAGCGTTGCCGAGGGAGGGCCGACAGATACGCAGTATTTT. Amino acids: CSVAEGGPTDTQYF.

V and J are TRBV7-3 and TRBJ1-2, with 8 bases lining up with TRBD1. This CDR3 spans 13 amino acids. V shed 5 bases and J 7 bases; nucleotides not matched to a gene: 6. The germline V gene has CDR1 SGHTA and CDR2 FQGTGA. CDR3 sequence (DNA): TGTGCCAGCAGCACAGAGACAGGGGTTGGCTACACCTTC. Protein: CASSTETGVGYTF.

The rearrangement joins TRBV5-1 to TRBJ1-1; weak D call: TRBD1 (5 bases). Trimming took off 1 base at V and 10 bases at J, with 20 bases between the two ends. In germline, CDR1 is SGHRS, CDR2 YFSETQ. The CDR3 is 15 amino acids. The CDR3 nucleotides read TGCGCCAGCAGCTTGCACCAACGGGACTTTTGGGGAGCTTTCTTT. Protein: CASSLHQRDFWGAFF.

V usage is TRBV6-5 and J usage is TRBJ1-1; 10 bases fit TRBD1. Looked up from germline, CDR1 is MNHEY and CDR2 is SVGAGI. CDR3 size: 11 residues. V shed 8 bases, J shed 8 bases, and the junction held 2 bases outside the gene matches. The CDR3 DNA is TGTGCCAGCGGGGACAGGGGAGAAGCTTTCTTT. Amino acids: CASGDRGEAFF.

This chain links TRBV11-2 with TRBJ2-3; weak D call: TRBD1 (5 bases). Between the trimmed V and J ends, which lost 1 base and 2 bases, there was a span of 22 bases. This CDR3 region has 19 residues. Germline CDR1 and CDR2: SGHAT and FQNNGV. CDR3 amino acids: CASSLASSGWSPITDTQYF. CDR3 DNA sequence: TGTGCCAGCAGCTTAGCATCCTCAGGGTGGAGTCCTATCACAGATACGCAGTATTTT.

CDR3 sequence reads: CASSVGRAQETQYF. As DNA, the CDR3 is TGTGCCAGCAGCGTCGGCAGGGCGCAAGAGACCCAGTACTTC. The chain is built from TRBV9 and TRBJ2-5, with a possible D match to TRBD1 (5 bases). V was clipped by 2 bases and J by 2 bases, with 10 bases between them. The CDR3 spans 14 residues. Germline V gene sequence: CDR1 SGDLS, CDR2 YYNGEE.

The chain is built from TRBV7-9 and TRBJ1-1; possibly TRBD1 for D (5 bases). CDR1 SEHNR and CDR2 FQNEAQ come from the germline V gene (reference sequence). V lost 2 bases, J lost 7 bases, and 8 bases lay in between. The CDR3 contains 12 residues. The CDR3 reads CASSLQGFEAFF. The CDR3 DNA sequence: TGTGCCAGCAGCTTACAGGGTTTTGAAGCTTTCTTT. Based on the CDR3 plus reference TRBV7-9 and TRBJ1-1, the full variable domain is DTGVSQNPRHKITKRGQNVTFRCDPISEHNRLYWYRQTLGQGPEFLTYFQNEAQLEKSRLLSDRFSAERPKGSFSTLEIQRTEQGDSAMYLCASSLQGFEAFFGQGTRLTVV.

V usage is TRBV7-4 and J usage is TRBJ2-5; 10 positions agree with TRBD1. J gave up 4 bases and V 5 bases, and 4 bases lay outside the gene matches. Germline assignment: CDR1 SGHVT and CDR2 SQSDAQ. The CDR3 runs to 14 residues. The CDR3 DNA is TGTGCCAGCAGCGGAGACAGGGGGCTAGAGACCCAGTACTTC. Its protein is CASSGDRGLETQYF.

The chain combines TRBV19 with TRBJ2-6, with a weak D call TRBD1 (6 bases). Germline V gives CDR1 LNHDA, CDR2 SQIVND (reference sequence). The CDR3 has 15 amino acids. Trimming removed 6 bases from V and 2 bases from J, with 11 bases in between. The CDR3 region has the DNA TGTGCCAGTAGGATACAGGGAGCTGGGGCCAACGTCCTGACTTTC. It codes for CASRIQGAGANVLTF.

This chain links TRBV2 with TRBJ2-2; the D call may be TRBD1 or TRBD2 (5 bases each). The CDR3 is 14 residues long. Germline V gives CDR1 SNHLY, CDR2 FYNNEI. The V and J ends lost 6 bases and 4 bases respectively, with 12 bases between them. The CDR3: CASRLGTATGELFF. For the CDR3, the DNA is TGTGCCAGCAGGCTTGGGACGGCCACCGGGGAGCTGTTTTTT.

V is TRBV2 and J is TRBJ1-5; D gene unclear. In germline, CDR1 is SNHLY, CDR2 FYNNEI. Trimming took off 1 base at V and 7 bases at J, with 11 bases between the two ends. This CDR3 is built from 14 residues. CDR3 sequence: CASSEDRGRQPQHF. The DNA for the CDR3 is TGTGCCAGCAGTGAAGACAGAGGACGACAGCCCCAGCATTTT.